Sequencing of this TCR beta chain was carried out in a study of CD8 T cells in ankylosing spondylitis. Study-level results: A TCR beta motif of eight highly homologous variants appeared characteristic of ankylosing spondylitis blood. Earlier work had already found some motif variants in reactive arthritis synovial fluid and blood.

Remarks on this clonotype: Its antigen is undetermined.

From the 5' RACE reads, TCRdb called clonotypes with MiXCR, one entry per CDR3 protein. The top ten clones hold roughly 0.51% of a sample with around 890,000 distinct CDR3 sequences, over 9.5% of them seen once. This clonotype originated in a male donor with ankylosing spondylitis. The sequenced sample was blood, either unsorted or a sorted T cell fraction (not recorded which).

The CDR3 region has the DNA TGTGCCAGCAGCCCGCTAAGCCTCGGGGGAAGCAATGAGCAGTTCTTC. Its translation: CASSPLSLGGSNEQFF. This chain connects TRBV11-2 to TRBJ2-1, with D possibly being TRBD2 (6 bases). CDR1 is SGHAT and CDR2 is FQNNGV in the germline V gene. CDR3 length: 16 residues. The V and J ends lost 5 bases and 6 bases respectively, with 20 bases between them. The entire variable domain, with the rest obtained from reference TRBV11-2 and TRBJ2-1, is as follows: EAGVAQSPRYKIIEKRQSVAFWCNPISGHATLYWYQQILGQGPKLLIQFQNNGVVDDSQLPKDRFSAERLKGVDSTLKIQPAKLEDSAVYLCASSPLSLGGSNEQFFGPGTRLTVL.